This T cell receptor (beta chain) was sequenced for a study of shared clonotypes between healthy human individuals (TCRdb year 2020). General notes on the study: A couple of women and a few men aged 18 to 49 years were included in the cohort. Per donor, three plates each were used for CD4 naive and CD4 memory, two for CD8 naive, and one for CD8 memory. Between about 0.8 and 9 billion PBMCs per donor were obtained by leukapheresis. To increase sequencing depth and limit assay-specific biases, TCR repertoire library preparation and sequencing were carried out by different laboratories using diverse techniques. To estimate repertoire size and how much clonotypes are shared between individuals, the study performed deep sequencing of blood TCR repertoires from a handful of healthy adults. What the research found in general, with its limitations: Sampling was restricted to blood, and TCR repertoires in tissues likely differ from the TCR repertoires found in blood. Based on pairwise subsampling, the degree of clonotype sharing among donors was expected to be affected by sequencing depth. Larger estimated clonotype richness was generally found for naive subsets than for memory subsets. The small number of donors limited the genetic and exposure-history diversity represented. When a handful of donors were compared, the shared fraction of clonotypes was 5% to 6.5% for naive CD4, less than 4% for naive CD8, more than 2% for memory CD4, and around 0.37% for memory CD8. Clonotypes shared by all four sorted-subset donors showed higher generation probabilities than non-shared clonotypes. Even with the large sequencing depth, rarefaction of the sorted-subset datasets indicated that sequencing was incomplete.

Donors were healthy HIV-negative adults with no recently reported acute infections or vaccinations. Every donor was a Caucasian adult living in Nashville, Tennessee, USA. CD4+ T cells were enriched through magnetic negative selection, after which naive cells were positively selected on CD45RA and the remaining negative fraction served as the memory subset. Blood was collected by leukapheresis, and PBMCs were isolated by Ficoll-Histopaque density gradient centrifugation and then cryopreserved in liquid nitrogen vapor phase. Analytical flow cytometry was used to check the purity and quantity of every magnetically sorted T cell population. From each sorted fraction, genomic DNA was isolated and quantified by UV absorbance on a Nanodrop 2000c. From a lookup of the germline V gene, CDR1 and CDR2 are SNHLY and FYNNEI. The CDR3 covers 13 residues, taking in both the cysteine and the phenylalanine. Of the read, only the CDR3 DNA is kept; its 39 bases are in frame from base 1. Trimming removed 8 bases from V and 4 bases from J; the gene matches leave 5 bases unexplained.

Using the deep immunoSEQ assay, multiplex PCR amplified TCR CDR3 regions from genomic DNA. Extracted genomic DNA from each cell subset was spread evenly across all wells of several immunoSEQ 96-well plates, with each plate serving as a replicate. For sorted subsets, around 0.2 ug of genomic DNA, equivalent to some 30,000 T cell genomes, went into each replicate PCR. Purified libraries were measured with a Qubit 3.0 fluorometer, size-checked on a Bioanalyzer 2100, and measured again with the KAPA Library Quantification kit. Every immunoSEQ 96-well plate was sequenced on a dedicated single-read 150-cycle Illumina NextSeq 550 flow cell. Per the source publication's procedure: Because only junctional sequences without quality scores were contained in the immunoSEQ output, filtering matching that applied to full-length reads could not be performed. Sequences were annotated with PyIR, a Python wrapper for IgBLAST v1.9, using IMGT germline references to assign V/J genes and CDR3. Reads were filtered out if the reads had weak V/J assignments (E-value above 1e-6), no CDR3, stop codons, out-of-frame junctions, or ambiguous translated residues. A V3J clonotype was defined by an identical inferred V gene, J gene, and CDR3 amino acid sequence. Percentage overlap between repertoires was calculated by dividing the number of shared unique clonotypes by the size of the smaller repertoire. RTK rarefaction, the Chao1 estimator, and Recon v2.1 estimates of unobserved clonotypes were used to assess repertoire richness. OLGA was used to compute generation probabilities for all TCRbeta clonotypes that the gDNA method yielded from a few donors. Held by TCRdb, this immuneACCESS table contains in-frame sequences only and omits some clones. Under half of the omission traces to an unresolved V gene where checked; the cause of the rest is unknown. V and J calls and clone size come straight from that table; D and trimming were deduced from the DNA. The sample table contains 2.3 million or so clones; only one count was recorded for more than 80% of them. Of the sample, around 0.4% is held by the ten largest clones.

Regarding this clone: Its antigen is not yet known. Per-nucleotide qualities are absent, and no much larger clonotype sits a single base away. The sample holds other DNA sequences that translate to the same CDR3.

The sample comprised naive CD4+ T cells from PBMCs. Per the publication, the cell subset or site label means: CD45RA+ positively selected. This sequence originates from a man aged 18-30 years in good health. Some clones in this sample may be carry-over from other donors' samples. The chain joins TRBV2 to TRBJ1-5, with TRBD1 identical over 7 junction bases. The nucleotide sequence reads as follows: TGTGCCAGCGGGGGACAGTCAAATCAGCCCCAGCATTTT. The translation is CASGGQSNQPQHF. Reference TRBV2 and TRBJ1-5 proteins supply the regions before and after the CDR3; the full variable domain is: EPEVTQTPSHQVTQMGQEVILRCVPISNHLYFYWYRQILGQKVEFLVSFYNNEISEKSEIFDDQFSVERPDGSNFTLKIRSTKLEDSAMYFCASGGQSNQPQHFGDGTRLSIL.